This T cell receptor beta chain was sequenced for a study of OX40 agonist ivuxolimab in advanced cancers. The CDR3 has 13 residues. Trimming took off 5 bases at V and 5 bases at J, with 12 bases between the two ends. CDR1 is SGHAT, CDR2 FQNNGV, per germline. The assay was immunoSEQ multiplex PCR, and TCRdb's table has in-frame clones only and misses some. The table includes some 98,000 clones, roughly 83% detected once. The starting material was CD4+ or CD8+ T cells sorted from blood, obtained in a trial of the OX40 agonist ivuxolimab. This sequence was found in an adult with an advanced solid tumor such as melanoma, head and neck, liver or kidney cancer. The V and J genes are TRBV11-2 and TRBJ1-1; D uncertain. Written as DNA, the CDR3 is TGTGCCAGCAGCCAACAGTTAGGGACTGAAGCTTTCTTT. Protein sequence: CASSQQLGTEAFF.